This note documents a single T cell receptor beta chain sequence. This clonotype has ten or more counts. The specificity of this receptor is unknown. No base qualities exist here, and no much larger clone lies one base off it. The data stem from a study of T-cell reconstitution after alpha-beta-depleted transplantation in children (TCRdb year 2016). Looking at the study overall: Using TCR repertoire profiling, the study quantitatively followed how T-cell immune reconstitution unfolded in children after TCRalphabeta/CD19-depleted allogeneic hematopoietic cell transplantation.

The method was PCR. The instrument was an Illumina HiSeq 2500. TCR library preparation used molecular barcoding, with unique molecular identifiers applied to normalize quantification of the TCRbeta repertoire. Using fastp trimming at Q25 and MiXCR clonotype assembly, TCRdb reanalyzed the public sequencing data and kept in-frame beta chains. Records with the same CDR3 protein are collapsed into one entry carrying the most frequent genes and DNA. This sample comprises 230,000 or so distinct CDR3 sequences, approximately 9.7% of them detected only once. Jointly, the top ten make up approximately 5% of the sample. The CDR3 measures 14 amino acids from cysteine to phenylalanine. Only the CDR3 portion is preserved as DNA: 42 bases, with reading frame beginning at the first base. V sheds 5 bases and J sheds 5 bases, leaving 15 bases between their ends. CDR1 DFQATT and CDR2 SNEGSKA were looked up in the germline V gene (reference sequence).

The chain is encoded by TRBV20-1 joined to TRBJ1-4; no D gene is confidently identified. This TCR was recovered from a human donor who donated a stem cell graft to a child with SCID. The input for sequencing was PBMCs from the stem cell graft donor, taken from the stem cell graft. Here is the DNA: TGCAGTGCTCCCTTGCCACCGGCGAATGAAAAACTGTTTTTT. It translates as CSAPLPPANEKLFF.